The rows below give T cell receptor beta chains drawn from one sample of a study of blood T cells in healthy people across ages. MiXCR was run by TCRdb on the 5' RACE reads, yielding one entry per CDR3 protein. This sample has about a million distinct CDR3 sequences, with just over 50% found just once. The material sequenced was blood. The receptors originated from a woman aged 55-70 years in good health. Each CDR3 is given with its conserved first and last residue. Each record gives: D gene, clone size, V gene, J gene, CDR3 protein, CDR3 DNA. A D gene is named only where the DNA matches it firmly. Not all rows give a size; the values are once, few, many and, for expanded clones, a class.

d_gene: TRBD1
abundance: NA
v_gene: TRBV12-3/TRBV12-4
j_gene: TRBJ1-6
CDR3aa: CASRRTGVSYNSPLHF
CDR3nt: TGTGCCAGCAGAAGAACAGGGGTCTCCTATAATTCACCCCTCCACTTT

d_gene: TRBD1
abundance: few
v_gene: TRBV6-5
j_gene: TRBJ2-7
CDR3aa: CASKQNRGLSYEQYF
CDR3nt: TGTGCCAGCAAACAAAACAGGGGCCTCTCCTACGAGCAGTACTTC

d_gene: NA
abundance: NA
v_gene: TRBV4-3
j_gene: TRBJ2-7
CDR3aa: CASSQALEAYEQYF
CDR3nt: TGCGCCAGCAGCCAAGCACTAGAAGCCTACGAGCAGTACTTC

d_gene: NA
abundance: few
v_gene: TRBV6-1
j_gene: TRBJ2-4
CDR3aa: CASTKDRKNIQYF
CDR3nt: TGTGCCAGCACAAAGGACAGAAAAAACATTCAGTACTTC

d_gene: TRBD2
abundance: NA
v_gene: TRBV28
j_gene: TRBJ2-1
CDR3aa: CASRPGLAGGRDEQFF
CDR3nt: TGTGCCAGCAGACCGGGACTAGCGGGAGGTAGGGATGAGCAGTTCTTC

d_gene: NA
abundance: NA
v_gene: TRBV12-3/TRBV12-4
j_gene: TRBJ1-6
CDR3aa: CASSPTRVRSSPLHF
CDR3nt: TGTGCCAGCAGCCCAACCAGGGTGCGCAGTTCACCCCTCCACTTT

d_gene: NA
abundance: NA
v_gene: TRBV5-1
j_gene: TRBJ1-1
CDR3aa: CASSWTRNTEAFF
CDR3nt: TGCGCCAGCAGCTGGACCCGGAACACTGAAGCTTTCTTT

d_gene: TRBD1
abundance: NA
v_gene: TRBV20-1
j_gene: TRBJ2-1
CDR3aa: CSATPGTGDEQFF
CDR3nt: TGCAGTGCTACCCCCGGCACAGGGGATGAGCAGTTCTTC

d_gene: TRBD1
abundance: NA
v_gene: TRBV9
j_gene: TRBJ2-5
CDR3aa: CASSVRGQVTGETQYF
CDR3nt: TGTGCCAGCAGCGTACGGGGACAGGTCACTGGGGAGACCCAGTACTTC

d_gene: TRBD2
abundance: few
v_gene: TRBV6-1
j_gene: TRBJ2-5
CDR3aa: CASSFSGSDEQYF
CDR3nt: TGTGCCAGCAGTTTTAGCGGGAGTGATGAGCAGTACTTC

d_gene: TRBD1
abundance: NA
v_gene: TRBV6-5
j_gene: TRBJ2-7
CDR3aa: CASSYSTTGSEQYF
CDR3nt: TGTGCCAGCAGTTACTCGACGACAGGGTCCGAGCAGTACTTC

d_gene: NA
abundance: NA
v_gene: TRBV7-3
j_gene: TRBJ2-1
CDR3aa: CASSLHISYNEQFF
CDR3nt: TGTGCCAGCAGCTTACACATATCCTACAATGAGCAGTTCTTC

d_gene: TRBD2
abundance: few
v_gene: TRBV11-2
j_gene: TRBJ2-2
CDR3aa: CASSLPLAGASNTGELFF
CDR3nt: TGTGCCAGCAGCTTACCCCTAGCGGGAGCGTCGAACACCGGGGAGCTGTTTTTT

d_gene: TRBD2
abundance: few
v_gene: TRBV6-5
j_gene: TRBJ2-5
CDR3aa: CASSLLSGRAQETQYF
CDR3nt: TGTGCCAGCAGCCTTCTTAGCGGGAGGGCTCAAGAGACCCAGTACTTC

d_gene: NA
abundance: NA
v_gene: TRBV7-2
j_gene: TRBJ2-1
CDR3aa: CASSSRPRSSYNEQFF
CDR3nt: TGTGCCAGCAGCTCAAGACCCAGGAGCTCCTACAATGAGCAGTTCTTC

d_gene: NA
abundance: few
v_gene: TRBV14
j_gene: TRBJ1-4
CDR3aa: CASSQGSTNEKLFF
CDR3nt: TGTGCCAGCAGCCAAGGGTCAACTAATGAAAAACTGTTTTTT

d_gene: NA
abundance: few
v_gene: TRBV29-1
j_gene: TRBJ2-1
CDR3aa: CSVNGGLHSYNEQFF
CDR3nt: TGCAGCGTAAACGGGGGGCTTCACTCCTACAATGAGCAGTTCTTC

d_gene: NA
abundance: NA
v_gene: TRBV27
j_gene: TRBJ2-5
CDR3aa: CASSPSPGGETQYF
CDR3nt: TGTGCCAGCAGTCCATCCCCAGGGGGGGAGACCCAGTACTTC

d_gene: NA
abundance: NA
v_gene: TRBV5-6
j_gene: TRBJ2-7
CDR3aa: CASSLAALTEQYF
CDR3nt: TGTGCCAGCAGCTTGGCCGCGCTGACCGAGCAGTACTTC

d_gene: TRBD1
abundance: NA
v_gene: TRBV28
j_gene: TRBJ1-2
CDR3aa: CASRGGALYGYTF
CDR3nt: TGTGCCAGTAGAGGGGGCGCACTATATGGCTACACCTTC

d_gene: NA
abundance: NA
v_gene: TRBV7-9
j_gene: TRBJ2-7
CDR3aa: CASSSDTRGTYEQYF
CDR3nt: TGTGCCAGCAGCTCTGACACCCGGGGGACCTACGAGCAGTACTTC

d_gene: NA
abundance: many
v_gene: TRBV7-9
j_gene: TRBJ2-6
CDR3aa: CASSRVAGANVLTF
CDR3nt: TGTGCCAGCAGCCGAGTTGCTGGGGCCAACGTCCTGACTTTC

d_gene: TRBD1
abundance: NA
v_gene: TRBV28
j_gene: TRBJ2-1
CDR3aa: CASRTRGQLYNEQFF
CDR3nt: TGTGCCAGCAGGACCAGGGGACAGTTATACAATGAGCAGTTCTTC

d_gene: NA
abundance: NA
v_gene: TRBV5-1
j_gene: TRBJ2-3
CDR3aa: CTSSFGNRVVQDTQYF
CDR3nt: TGCACCAGCAGCTTCGGGAACAGGGTAGTACAGGATACGCAGTATTTT

d_gene: TRBD2
abundance: few
v_gene: TRBV7-2
j_gene: TRBJ2-7
CDR3aa: CASSNRLAGWTYEQYF
CDR3nt: TGTGCCAGCAGCAACAGACTAGCGGGGTGGACCTACGAGCAGTACTTC

d_gene: NA
abundance: NA
v_gene: TRBV20-1
j_gene: TRBJ2-1
CDR3aa: CSARDPWGNEQFF
CDR3nt: TGCAGTGCTAGGGATCCTTGGGGGAATGAGCAGTTCTTC

d_gene: NA
abundance: many
v_gene: TRBV4-3
j_gene: TRBJ2-7
CDR3aa: CASSQVVGEYEQYF
CDR3nt: TGCGCCAGCAGCCAAGTGGTTGGTGAATATGAGCAGTACTTC

d_gene: NA
abundance: NA
v_gene: TRBV7-9
j_gene: TRBJ2-1
CDR3aa: CASSFQGGQFF
CDR3nt: TGTGCCAGCAGCTTCCAGGGGGGGCAGTTCTTC

d_gene: NA
abundance: NA
v_gene: TRBV5-1
j_gene: TRBJ2-7
CDR3aa: CASNFISGQGTYEQYF
CDR3nt: TGCGCCAGCAACTTCATCTCGGGGCAGGGGACCTACGAGCAGTACTTC

d_gene: NA
abundance: once
v_gene: TRBV20-1
j_gene: TRBJ2-3
CDR3aa: CSAPEGNTQYF
CDR3nt: TGCAGTGCCCCAGAGGGTAATACGCAGTATTTT

d_gene: NA
abundance: NA
v_gene: TRBV20-1
j_gene: TRBJ1-2
CDR3aa: CSAVGGGYGYTF
CDR3nt: TGCAGTGCTGTTGGAGGGGGCTATGGCTACACCTTC

d_gene: TRBD1
abundance: NA
v_gene: TRBV4-1
j_gene: TRBJ1-1
CDR3aa: CASSQRGRAFF
CDR3nt: TGCGCCAGCAGCCAAAGGGGGCGAGCTTTCTTT

d_gene: TRBD2
abundance: NA
v_gene: TRBV5-1
j_gene: TRBJ2-5
CDR3aa: CASSLGLAGLETQYF
CDR3nt: TGCGCCAGCAGCTTGGGTCTAGCGGGATTAGAGACCCAGTACTTC

d_gene: NA
abundance: once
v_gene: TRBV29-1
j_gene: TRBJ2-5
CDR3aa: CSVLDMGETQYF
CDR3nt: TGCAGCGTACTGGACATGGGGGAGACCCAGTACTTC

d_gene: NA
abundance: NA
v_gene: TRBV4-1
j_gene: TRBJ1-2
CDR3aa: CASSPGPHRNYGHTF
CDR3nt: TGCGCCAGCAGCCCGGGGCCTCACCGTAACTATGGCCACACCTTC

d_gene: NA
abundance: many
v_gene: TRBV29-1
j_gene: TRBJ2-5
CDR3aa: CSSGQAETQYF
CDR3nt: TGCAGCTCCGGCCAGGCGGAGACCCAGTACTTC

d_gene: NA
abundance: NA
v_gene: TRBV9
j_gene: TRBJ2-5
CDR3aa: CASSVDGAPETQYF
CDR3nt: TGTGCCAGCAGCGTAGACGGGGCCCCAGAGACCCAGTACTTC

d_gene: NA
abundance: NA
v_gene: TRBV5-1
j_gene: TRBJ2-5
CDR3aa: CASSLEVTGETQYF
CDR3nt: TGCGCCAGCAGCTTGGAAGTTACGGGTGAGACCCAGTACTTC

d_gene: NA
abundance: NA
v_gene: TRBV28
j_gene: TRBJ1-6
CDR3aa: CASSRGTPDNSPLHF
CDR3nt: TGTGCCAGCAGTAGAGGGACACCTGATAATTCACCCCTCCACTTT

d_gene: NA
abundance: NA
v_gene: TRBV28
j_gene: TRBJ2-3
CDR3aa: CATRRVITADTQYF
CDR3nt: TGTGCCACCAGAAGGGTTATCACGGCAGATACGCAGTATTTT

d_gene: TRBD2
abundance: NA
v_gene: TRBV5-1
j_gene: TRBJ2-3
CDR3aa: CTSTPLAGVTDTQYF
CDR3nt: TGCACCAGCACCCCTCTAGCGGGGGTCACAGATACGCAGTATTTT

d_gene: TRBD2
abundance: NA
v_gene: TRBV14
j_gene: TRBJ2-1
CDR3aa: CASSLRGSGIYNEQFF
CDR3nt: TGTGCCAGCAGCCTGAGGGGTAGCGGGATTTACAATGAGCAGTTCTTC

d_gene: NA
abundance: few
v_gene: TRBV4-1
j_gene: TRBJ2-1
CDR3aa: CASSQAGPGDNEQFF
CDR3nt: TGCGCCAGCAGCCAGGCTGGCCCGGGGGACAATGAGCAGTTCTTC

d_gene: TRBD2
abundance: NA
v_gene: TRBV18
j_gene: TRBJ2-3
CDR3aa: CASSAGLAGSSTDTQYF
CDR3nt: TGTGCCAGCTCAGCGGGACTAGCGGGTTCTAGCACAGATACGCAGTATTTT

d_gene: NA
abundance: few
v_gene: TRBV12-3/TRBV12-4
j_gene: TRBJ1-2
CDR3aa: CASSPGPASYGYTF
CDR3nt: TGTGCCAGCAGTCCAGGGCCCGCCAGCTATGGCTACACCTTC

d_gene: NA
abundance: NA
v_gene: TRBV24-1
j_gene: TRBJ2-7
CDR3aa: CATSRGPTSYNEQYF
CDR3nt: TGTGCCACCAGTCGGGGACCGACGTCCTACAATGAGCAGTACTTC

d_gene: NA
abundance: NA
v_gene: TRBV28
j_gene: TRBJ2-5
CDR3aa: CASTDGGVVTQYF
CDR3nt: TGTGCCAGCACCGATGGGGGAGTGGTGACCCAGTACTTC

d_gene: NA
abundance: NA
v_gene: TRBV3-1
j_gene: TRBJ1-5
CDR3aa: CPRGGIGQPQHF
CDR3nt: TGTCCCCGAGGAGGCATAGGTCAGCCCCAGCATTTT

d_gene: NA
abundance: NA
v_gene: TRBV15
j_gene: TRBJ1-5
CDR3aa: CATSYGDNQPQHF
CDR3nt: TGTGCCACCAGCTACGGGGACAACCAGCCCCAGCATTTT